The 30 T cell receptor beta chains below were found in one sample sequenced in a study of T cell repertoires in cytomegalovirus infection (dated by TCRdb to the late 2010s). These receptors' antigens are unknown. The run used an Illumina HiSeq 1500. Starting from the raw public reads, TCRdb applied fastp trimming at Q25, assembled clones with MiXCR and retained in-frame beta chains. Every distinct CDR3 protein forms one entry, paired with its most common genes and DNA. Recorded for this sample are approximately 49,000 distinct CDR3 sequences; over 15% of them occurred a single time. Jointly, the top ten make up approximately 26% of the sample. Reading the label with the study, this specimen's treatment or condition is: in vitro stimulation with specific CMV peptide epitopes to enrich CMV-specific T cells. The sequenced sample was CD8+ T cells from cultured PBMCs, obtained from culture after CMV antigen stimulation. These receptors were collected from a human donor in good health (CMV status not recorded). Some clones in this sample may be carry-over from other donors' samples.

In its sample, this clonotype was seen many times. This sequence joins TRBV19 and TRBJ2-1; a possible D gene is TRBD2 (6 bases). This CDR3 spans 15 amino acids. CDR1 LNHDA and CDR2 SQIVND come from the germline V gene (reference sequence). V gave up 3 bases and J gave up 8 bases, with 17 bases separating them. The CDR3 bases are TGTGCCAGTAGTATTGGGGACTCGAGTCGGGATGAGCAGTTCTTC. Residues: CASSIGDSSRDEQFF. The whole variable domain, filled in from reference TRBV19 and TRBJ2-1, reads DGGITQSPKYLFRKEGQNVTLSCEQNLNHDAMYWYRQDPGQGLRLIYYSQIVNDFQKGDIAEGYSVSREKKESFPLTVTSAQKNPTAFYLCASSIGDSSRDEQFFGPGTRLTVL.

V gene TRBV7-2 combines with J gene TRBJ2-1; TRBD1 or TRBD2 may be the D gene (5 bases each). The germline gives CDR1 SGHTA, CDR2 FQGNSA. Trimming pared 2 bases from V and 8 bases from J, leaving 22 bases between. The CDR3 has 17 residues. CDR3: CASSLPGARHLGDEQFF. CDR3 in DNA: TGTGCCAGCAGCTTACCTGGGGCGCGCCACCTCGGGGATGAGCAGTTCTTC.

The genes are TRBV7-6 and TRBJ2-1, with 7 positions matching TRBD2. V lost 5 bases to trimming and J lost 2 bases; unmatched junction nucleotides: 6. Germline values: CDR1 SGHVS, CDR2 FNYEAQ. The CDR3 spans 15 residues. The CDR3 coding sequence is TGTGCCAGCAGCCCTGCGGCGGGAGCCTACAATGAGCAGTTCTTC. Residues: CASSPAAGAYNEQFF.

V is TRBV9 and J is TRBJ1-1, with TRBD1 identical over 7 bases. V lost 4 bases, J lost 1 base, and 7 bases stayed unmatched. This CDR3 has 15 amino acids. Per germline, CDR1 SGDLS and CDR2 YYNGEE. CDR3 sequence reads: CASSLTGEGNTEAFF. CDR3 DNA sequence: TGTGCCAGCAGCCTCACAGGGGAGGGGAACACTGAAGCTTTCTTT.

In nucleotides, the CDR3 is TGTGCCAGCAGCTTTGTCCTGTATCTTGGGGCCCGACTAGCGGGAGGGCGACTCCTCGTC. Its protein is CASSFVLYLGARLAGGRLLV. The rearrangement links TRBV7-2 to TRBJ2-7, with TRBD2 matching 14 bases. The germline V gene encodes CDR1 SGHTA and CDR2 FQGNSA. The CDR3 runs 20 residues.

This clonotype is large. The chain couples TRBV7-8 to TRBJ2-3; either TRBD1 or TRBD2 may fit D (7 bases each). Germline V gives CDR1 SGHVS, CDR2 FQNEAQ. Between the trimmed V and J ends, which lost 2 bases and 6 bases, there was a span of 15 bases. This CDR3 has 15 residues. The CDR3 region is CASSLTGTAGDTQYF. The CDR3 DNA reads TGTGCCAGCAGCTTAACCGGGACAGCGGGGGATACGCAGTATTTT.

The CDR3 region has the DNA TGTGCCAGCAGCCAAAGACAGGGAGGGACCGGGGAGCTGTTTTTT. Translating it yields CASSQRQGGTGELFF. This chain uses TRBV11-2 with TRBJ2-2, with D tentatively TRBD1 or TRBD2 (7 bases each). The V gene's germline CDR1 is SGHAT and CDR2 FQNNGV. This CDR3 has 15 amino acids. V was trimmed by 5 bases and J by 5 bases, leaving 15 bases between them.

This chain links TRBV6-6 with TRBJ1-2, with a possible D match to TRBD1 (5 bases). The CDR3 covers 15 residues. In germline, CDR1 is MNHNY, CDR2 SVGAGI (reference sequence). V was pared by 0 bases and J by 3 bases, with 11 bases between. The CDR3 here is CASSYSRGVDYGYTF. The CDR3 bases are TGTGCCAGCAGTTACTCTAGGGGCGTAGACTATGGCTACACCTTC.

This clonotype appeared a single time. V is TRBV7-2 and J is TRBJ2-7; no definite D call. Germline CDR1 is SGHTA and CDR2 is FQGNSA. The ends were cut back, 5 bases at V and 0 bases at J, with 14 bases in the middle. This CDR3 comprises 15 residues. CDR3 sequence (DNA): TGTGCCAGCAGCGTCCAGGACCTCCCCTCCTACGAGCAGTACTTC. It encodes CASSVQDLPSYEQYF. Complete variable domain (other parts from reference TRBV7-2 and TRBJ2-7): GAGVSQSPSNKVTEKGKDVELRCDPISGHTALYWYRQSLGQGLEFLIYFQGNSAPDKSGLPSDRFSAERTGGSVSTLTIQRTQQEDSAVYLCASSVQDLPSYEQYFGPGTRLTVT.

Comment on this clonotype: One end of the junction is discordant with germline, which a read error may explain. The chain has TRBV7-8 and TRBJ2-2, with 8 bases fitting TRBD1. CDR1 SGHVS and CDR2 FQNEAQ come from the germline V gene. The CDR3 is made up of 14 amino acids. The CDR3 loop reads CANSSRTGFGELFF. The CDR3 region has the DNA TGTGCCAACAGCTCCAGGACAGGGTTCGGGGAGCTGTTTTTT.

Here the CDR3 reads CASSQEGTREKLFF. CDR3 bases: TGCGCCAGCAGCCAAGAAGGGACAAGAGAAAAACTGTTTTTT. The chain uses TRBV4-1 and TRBJ1-4; D might be TRBD1 (6 bases). This CDR3 spans 14 amino acids. Trimming stripped 0 bases from V and 8 bases from J, with 10 bases between. The germline V gene has CDR1 MGHRA and CDR2 YSYEKL.

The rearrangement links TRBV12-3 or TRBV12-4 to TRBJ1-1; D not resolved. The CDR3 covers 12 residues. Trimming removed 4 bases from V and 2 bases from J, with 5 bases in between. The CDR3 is CASSWSNTEAFF. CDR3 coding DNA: TGTGCCAGCAGTTGGAGTAACACTGAAGCTTTCTTT.

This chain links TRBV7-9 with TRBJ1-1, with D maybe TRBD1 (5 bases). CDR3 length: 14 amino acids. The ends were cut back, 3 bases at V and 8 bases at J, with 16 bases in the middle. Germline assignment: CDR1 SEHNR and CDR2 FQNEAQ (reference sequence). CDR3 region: CASSFATGGVEAFF. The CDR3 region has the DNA TGTGCCAGCAGCTTTGCGACGGGAGGGGTCGAAGCTTTCTTT.

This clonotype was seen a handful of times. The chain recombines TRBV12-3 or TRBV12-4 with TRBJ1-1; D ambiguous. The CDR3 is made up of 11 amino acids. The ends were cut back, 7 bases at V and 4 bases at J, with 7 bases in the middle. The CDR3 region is CASISSTEAFF. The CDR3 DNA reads TGTGCCAGCATTTCCTCCACTGAAGCTTTCTTT.

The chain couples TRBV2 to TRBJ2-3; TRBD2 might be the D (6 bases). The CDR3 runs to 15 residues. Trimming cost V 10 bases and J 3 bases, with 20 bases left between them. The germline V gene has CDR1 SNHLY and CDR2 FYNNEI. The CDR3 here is CAIRRALQATDTQYF. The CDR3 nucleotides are TGTGCCATAAGGAGGGCTCTTCAGGCGACAGATACGCAGTATTTT. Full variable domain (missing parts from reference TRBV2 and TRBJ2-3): EPEVTQTPSHQVTQMGQEVILRCVPISNHLYFYWYRQILGQKVEFLVSFYNNEISEKSEIFDDQFSVERPDGSNFTLKIRSTKLEDSAMYFCAIRRALQATDTQYFGPGTRLTVL.

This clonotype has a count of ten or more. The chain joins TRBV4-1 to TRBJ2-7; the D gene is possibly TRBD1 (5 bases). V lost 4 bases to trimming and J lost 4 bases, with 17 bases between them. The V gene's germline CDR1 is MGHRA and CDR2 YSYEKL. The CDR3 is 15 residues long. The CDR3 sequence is CASSPGAGPYYEQYF. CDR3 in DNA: TGCGCCAGCAGCCCTGGGGCCGGACCTTATTACGAGCAGTACTTC.

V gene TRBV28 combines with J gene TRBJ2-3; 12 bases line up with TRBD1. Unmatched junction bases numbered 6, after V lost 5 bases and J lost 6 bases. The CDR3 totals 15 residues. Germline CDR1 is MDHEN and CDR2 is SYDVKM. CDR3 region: CASSPPGQGADTQYF. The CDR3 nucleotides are TGTGCCAGCAGTCCTCCGGGACAGGGGGCTGATACGCAGTATTTT.

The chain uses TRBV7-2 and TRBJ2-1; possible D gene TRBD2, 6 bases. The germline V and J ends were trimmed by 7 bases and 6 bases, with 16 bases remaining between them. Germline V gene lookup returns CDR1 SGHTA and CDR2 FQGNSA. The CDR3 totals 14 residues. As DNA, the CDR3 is TGTGCCAGCAACGACCCGACTAGACTCAATGAGCAGTTCTTC. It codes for CASNDPTRLNEQFF. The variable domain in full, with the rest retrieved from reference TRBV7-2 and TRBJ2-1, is GAGVSQSPSNKVTEKGKDVELRCDPISGHTALYWYRQSLGQGLEFLIYFQGNSAPDKSGLPSDRFSAERTGGSVSTLTIQRTQQEDSAVYLCASNDPTRLNEQFFGPGTRLTVL.

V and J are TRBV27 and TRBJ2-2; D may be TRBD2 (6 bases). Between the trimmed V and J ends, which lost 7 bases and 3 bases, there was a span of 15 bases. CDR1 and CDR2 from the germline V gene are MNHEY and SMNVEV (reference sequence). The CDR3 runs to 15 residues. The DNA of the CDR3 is TGTGCCAGCACTTCCGGAGGGCCGGACACCGGGGAGCTGTTTTTT. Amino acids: CASTSGGPDTGELFF.

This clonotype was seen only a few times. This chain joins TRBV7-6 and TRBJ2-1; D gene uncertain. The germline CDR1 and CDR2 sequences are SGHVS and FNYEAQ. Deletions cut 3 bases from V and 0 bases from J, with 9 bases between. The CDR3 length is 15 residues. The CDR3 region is CASSFGRSSYNEQFF. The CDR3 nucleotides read TGTGCCAGCAGCTTTGGAAGGAGCTCCTACAATGAGCAGTTCTTC.

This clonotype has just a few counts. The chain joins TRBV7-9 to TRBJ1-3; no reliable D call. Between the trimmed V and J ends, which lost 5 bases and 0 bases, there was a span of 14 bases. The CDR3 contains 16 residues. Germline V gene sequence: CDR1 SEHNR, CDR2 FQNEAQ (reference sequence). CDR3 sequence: CASSLRAVSSGNTIYF. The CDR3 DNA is TGTGCCAGCAGCCTTCGGGCGGTAAGCTCTGGAAACACCATATATTTT.

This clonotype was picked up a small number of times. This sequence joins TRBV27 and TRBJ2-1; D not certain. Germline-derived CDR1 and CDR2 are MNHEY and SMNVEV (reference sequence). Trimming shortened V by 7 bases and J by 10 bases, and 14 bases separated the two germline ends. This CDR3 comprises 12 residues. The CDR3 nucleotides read TGTGCCAGCACCCCCACTCATGGGGAGCAGTTCTTC. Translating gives CASTPTHGEQFF.

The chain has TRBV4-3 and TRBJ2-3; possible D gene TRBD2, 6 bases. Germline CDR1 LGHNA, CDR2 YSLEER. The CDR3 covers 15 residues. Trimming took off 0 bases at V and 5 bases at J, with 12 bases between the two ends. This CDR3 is CASSQDGRDRDTQYF. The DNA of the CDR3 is TGCGCCAGCAGCCAAGATGGGCGGGATCGAGATACGCAGTATTTT.

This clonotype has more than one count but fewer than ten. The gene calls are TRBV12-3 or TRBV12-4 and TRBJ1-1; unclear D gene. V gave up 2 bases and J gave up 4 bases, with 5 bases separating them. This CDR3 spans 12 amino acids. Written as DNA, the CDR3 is TGTGCCAGCAGTTTACAAGGCACTGAAGCTTTCTTT. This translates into CASSLQGTEAFF.

The CDR3 loop is CASIEVQGYTF. Written as DNA, the CDR3 is TGTGCCAGCATTGAGGTTCAGGGCTACACCTTC. The rearrangement uses TRBV2 and TRBJ1-2; D uncertain. Trimming stripped 7 bases from V and 8 bases from J, with 11 bases between. The CDR3 is 11 amino acids. Germline CDR1 SNHLY, CDR2 FYNNEI.

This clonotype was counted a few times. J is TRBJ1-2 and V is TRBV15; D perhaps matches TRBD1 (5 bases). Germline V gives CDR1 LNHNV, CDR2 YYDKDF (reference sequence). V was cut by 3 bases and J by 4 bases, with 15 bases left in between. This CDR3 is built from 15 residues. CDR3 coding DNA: TGTGCCACCAGCAGTCCCGGGGGGGTTCTCTATGGCTACACCTTC. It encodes CATSSPGGVLYGYTF.

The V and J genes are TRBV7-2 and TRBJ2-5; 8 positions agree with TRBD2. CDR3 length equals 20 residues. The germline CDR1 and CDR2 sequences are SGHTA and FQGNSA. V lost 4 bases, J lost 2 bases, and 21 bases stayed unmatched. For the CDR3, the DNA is TGTGCCAGCAGCTCGGGGGGGACGGCGAGACCATCCGCCATACAAGAGACCCAGTACTTC. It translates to CASSSGGTARPSAIQETQYF.

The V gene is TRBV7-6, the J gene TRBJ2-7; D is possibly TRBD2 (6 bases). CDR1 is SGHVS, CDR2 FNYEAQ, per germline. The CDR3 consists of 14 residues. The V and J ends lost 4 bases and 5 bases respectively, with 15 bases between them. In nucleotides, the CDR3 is TGTGCCAGCAGCTCGGGGACTCCAGAGGACGAGCAGTACTTC. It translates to CASSSGTPEDEQYF.

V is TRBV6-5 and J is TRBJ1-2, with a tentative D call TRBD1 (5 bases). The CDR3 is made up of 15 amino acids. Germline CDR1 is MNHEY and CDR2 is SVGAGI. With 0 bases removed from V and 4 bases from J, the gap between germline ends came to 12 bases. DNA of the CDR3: TGTGCCAGCAGTTACTCGACAAGGGGCATCTATGGCTACACCTTC. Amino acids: CASSYSTRGIYGYTF.

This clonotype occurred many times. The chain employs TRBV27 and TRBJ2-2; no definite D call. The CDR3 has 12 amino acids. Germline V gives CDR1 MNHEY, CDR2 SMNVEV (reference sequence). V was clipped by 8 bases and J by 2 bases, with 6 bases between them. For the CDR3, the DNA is TGTGCCAGCGGCTTTAACACCGGGGAGCTGTTTTTT. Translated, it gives CASGFNTGELFF.